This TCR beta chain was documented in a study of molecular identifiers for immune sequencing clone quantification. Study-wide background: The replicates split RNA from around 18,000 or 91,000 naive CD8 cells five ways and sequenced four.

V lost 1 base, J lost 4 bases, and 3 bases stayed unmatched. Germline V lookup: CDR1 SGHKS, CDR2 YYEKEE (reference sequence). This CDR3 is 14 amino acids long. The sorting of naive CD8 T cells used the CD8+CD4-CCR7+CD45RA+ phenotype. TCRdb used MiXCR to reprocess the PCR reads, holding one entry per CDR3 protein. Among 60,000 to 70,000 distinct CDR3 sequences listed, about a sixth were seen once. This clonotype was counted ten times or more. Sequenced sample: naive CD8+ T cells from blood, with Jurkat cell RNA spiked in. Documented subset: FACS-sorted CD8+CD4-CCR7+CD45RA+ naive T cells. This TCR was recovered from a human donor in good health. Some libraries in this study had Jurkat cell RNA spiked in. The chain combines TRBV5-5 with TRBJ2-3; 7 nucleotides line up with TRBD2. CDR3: CASSLSGMADTQYF. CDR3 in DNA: TGTGCCAGCAGCTTGAGCGGGATGGCAGATACGCAGTATTTT.